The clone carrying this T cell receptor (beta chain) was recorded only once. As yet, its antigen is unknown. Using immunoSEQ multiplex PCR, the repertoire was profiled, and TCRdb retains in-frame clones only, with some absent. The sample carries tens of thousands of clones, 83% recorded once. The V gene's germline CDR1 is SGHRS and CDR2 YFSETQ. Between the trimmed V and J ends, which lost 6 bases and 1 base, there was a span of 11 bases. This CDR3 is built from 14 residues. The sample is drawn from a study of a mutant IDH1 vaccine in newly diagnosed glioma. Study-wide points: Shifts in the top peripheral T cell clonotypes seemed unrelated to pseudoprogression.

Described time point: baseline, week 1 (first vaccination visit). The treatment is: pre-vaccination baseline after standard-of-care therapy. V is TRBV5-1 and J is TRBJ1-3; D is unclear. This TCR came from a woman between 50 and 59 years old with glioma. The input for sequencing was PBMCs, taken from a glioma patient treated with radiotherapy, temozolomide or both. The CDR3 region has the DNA TGCGCCAGCACGGAGGGTAATTCTGGAAACACCATATATTTT. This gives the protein CASTEGNSGNTIYF.